This T cell receptor beta chain comes out of a study of OX40 agonist ivuxolimab in advanced cancers. Study-wide findings and caveats: At 0.1-3.0 mg/kg, partial responders had clonal expansion among the lowest observed.

About this clone: Its antigen is not known.

Trimming left V 2 bases short and J 7 bases short, with 11 bases between. The CDR3 covers 13 residues. Per germline, CDR1 MNHEY and CDR2 SVGAGI. Sequencing was performed with immunoSEQ multiplex PCR; in TCRdb, only in-frame clones are kept and a portion is missing. The sample gives 35,000 to 40,000 clones, approximately 80% of which show up once; approximately 7.3% is in the top ten. The sample was CD4+ or CD8+ T cells sorted from blood, taken in a trial of the OX40 agonist ivuxolimab. The sequence came from an adult with an advanced solid tumor such as melanoma, head and neck, liver or kidney cancer. The J gene is TRBJ2-5, the V gene TRBV6-5, with D possibly matching TRBD2 (5 bases). The chain's CDR3 is CASSYPGSGTQYF. CDR3 nucleotides: TGTGCCAGCAGTTACCCGGGGTCGGGGACCCAGTACTTC.